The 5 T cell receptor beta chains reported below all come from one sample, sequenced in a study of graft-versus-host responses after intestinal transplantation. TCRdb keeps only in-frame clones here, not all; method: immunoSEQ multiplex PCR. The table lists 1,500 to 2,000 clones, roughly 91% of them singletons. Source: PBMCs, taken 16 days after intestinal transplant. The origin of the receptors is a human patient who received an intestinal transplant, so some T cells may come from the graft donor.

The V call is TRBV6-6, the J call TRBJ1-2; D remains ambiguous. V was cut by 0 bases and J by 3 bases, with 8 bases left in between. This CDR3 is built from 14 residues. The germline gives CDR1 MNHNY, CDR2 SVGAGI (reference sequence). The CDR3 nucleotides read TGTGCCAGCAGTTACTCACCAGCACACTATGGCTACACCTTC. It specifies CASSYSPAHYGYTF.

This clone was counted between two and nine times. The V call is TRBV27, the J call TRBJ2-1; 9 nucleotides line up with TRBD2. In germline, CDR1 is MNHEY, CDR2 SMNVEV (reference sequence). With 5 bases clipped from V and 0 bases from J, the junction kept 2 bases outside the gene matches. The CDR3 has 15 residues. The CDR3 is CASSISGSSYNEQFF. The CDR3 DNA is TGTGCCAGCAGTATTAGCGGGAGCTCCTACAATGAGCAGTTCTTC.

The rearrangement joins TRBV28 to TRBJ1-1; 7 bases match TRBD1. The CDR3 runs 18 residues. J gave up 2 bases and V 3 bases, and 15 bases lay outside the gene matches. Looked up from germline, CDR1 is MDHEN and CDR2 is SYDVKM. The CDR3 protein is CASSFIRGEVYPNTEAFF. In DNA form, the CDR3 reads TGTGCCAGCAGTTTTATCAGGGGGGAGGTTTACCCCAACACTGAAGCTTTCTTT.

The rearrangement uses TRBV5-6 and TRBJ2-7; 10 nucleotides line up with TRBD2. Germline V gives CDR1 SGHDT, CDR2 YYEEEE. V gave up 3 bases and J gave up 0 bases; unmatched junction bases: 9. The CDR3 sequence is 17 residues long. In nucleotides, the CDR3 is TGTGCCAGCAGCTCGGACTCTAGCGGGGGCGTCTCCTACGAGCAGTACTTC. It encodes CASSSDSSGGVSYEQYF.

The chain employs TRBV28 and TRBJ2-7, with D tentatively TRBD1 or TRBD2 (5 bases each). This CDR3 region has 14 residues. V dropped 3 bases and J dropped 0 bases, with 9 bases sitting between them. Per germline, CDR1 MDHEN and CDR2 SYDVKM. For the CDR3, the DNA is TGTGCCAGCAGTTTGGGACGGATCTCCTACGAGCAGTACTTC. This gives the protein CASSLGRISYEQYF.